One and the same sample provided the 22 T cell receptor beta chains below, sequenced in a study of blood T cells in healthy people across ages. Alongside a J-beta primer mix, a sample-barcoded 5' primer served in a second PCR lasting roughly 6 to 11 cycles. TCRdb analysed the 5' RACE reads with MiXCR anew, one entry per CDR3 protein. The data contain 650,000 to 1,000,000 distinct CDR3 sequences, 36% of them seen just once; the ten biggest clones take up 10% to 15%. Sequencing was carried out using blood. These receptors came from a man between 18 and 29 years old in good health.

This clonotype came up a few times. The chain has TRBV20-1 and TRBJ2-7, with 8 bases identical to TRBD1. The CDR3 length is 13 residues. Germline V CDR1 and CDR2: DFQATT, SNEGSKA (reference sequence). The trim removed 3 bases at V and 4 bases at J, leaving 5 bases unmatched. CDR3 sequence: CSARQGASYEQYF. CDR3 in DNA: TGCAGTGCTAGGCAGGGGGCGAGTTACGAGCAGTACTTC.

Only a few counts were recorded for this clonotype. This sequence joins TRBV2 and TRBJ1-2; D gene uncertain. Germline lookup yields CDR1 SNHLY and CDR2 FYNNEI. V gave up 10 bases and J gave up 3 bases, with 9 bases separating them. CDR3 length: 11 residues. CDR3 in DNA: TGTGCCAACGTGGGCGACTATGGCTACACCTTC. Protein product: CANVGDYGYTF.

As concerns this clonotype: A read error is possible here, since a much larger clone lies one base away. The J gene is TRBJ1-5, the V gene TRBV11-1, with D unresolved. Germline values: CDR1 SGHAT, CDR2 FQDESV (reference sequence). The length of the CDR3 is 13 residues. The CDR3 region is CAGSFSYNQPQHF. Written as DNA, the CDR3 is TGTGCCGGCAGCTTCAGCTACAATCAGCCCCAGCATTTT.

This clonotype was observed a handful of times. CDR3 coding DNA: TGTGCCAGCAGTGCGGCAGACAATGAGCAGTTCTTC. Protein: CASSAADNEQFF. The genes are TRBV2 and TRBJ2-1, with D unresolved. V lost 4 bases to trimming and J lost 5 bases, with 6 bases between them. The CDR3 runs 12 residues. Germline V gene lookup returns CDR1 SNHLY and CDR2 FYNNEI.

The CDR3 DNA reads as TGTGCCAGCGGCCGAATCTCTAGCGGGGGATCAACAGATACGCAGTATTTT. Encoded protein: CASGRISSGGSTDTQYF. This chain connects TRBV7-2 to TRBJ2-3; 10 bases are a match to TRBD2. Germline CDR1 and CDR2: SGHTA and FQGNSA. The CDR3 loop spans 17 amino acids. Unmatched junction bases numbered 14, after V lost 8 bases and J lost 3 bases.

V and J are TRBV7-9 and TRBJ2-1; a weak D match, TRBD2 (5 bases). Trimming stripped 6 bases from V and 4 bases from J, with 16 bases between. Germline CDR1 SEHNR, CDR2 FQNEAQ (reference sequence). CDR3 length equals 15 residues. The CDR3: CASSPPGSKYNEQFF. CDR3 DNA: TGTGCCAGCAGTCCTCCGGGGTCCAAGTACAATGAGCAGTTCTTC.

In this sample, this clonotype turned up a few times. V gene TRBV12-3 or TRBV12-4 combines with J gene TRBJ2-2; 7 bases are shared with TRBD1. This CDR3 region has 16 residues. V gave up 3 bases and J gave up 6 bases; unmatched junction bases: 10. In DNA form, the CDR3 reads TGTGCCAGCAGTTTCGACAGGGTATTAGGACCCGGGGAGCTGTTTTTT. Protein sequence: CASSFDRVLGPGELFF.

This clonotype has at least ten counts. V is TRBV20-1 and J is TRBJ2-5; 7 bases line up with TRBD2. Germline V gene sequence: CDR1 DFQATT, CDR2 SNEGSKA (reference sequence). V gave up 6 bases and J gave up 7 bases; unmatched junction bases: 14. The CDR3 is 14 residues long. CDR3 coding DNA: TGCAGTGCCCAGATGGGGCTAGCGGTCCGGACCCAGTACTTC. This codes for CSAQMGLAVRTQYF.

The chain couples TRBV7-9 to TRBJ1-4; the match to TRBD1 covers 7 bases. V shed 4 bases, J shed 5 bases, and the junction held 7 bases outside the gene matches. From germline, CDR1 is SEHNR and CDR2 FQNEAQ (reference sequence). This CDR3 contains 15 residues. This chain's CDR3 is CASSYGGQSNEKLFF. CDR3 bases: TGTGCCAGCAGCTATGGGGGACAGTCAAATGAAAAACTGTTTTTT.

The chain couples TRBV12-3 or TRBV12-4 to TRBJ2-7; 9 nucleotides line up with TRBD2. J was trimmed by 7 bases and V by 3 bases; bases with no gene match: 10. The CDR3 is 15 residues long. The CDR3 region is CASSFGGLAWNEQYF. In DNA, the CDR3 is TGTGCCAGCAGTTTCGGGGGACTAGCATGGAATGAGCAGTACTTC.

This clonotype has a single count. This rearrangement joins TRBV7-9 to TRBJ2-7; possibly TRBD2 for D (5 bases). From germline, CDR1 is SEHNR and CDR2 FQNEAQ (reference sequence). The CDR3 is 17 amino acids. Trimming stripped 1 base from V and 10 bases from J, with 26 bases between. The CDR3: CASSLDREWPRDYVQYF. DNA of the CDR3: TGTGCCAGCAGCTTAGACCGGGAATGGCCAAGAGATTATGTACAGTACTTC.

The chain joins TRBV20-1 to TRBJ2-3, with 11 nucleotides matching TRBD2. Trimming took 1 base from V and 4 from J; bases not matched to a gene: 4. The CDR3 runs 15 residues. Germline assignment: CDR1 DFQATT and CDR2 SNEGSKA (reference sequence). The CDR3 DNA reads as TGCAGTGCTAGAGCGCTAGCGGGGGGCCCAGATACGCAGTATTTT. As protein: CSARALAGGPDTQYF.

As DNA, the CDR3 is TGCAGTGCTAGACCCGTTATCGGGTACAATGAGCAGTACTTC. Protein product: CSARPVIGYNEQYF. The chain employs TRBV20-1 and TRBJ2-7, with no clear D. Germline V gene lookup returns CDR1 DFQATT and CDR2 SNEGSKA (reference sequence). Trimming cost V 2 bases and J 7 bases, with 18 bases left between them. The length of the CDR3 is 14 residues.

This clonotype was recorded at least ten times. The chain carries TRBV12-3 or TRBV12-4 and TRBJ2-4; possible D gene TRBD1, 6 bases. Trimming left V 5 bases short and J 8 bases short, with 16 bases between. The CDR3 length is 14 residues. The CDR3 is CASSPRTEGDIQYF. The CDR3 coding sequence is TGTGCCAGCAGTCCCCGGACTGAGGGGGACATTCAGTACTTC.

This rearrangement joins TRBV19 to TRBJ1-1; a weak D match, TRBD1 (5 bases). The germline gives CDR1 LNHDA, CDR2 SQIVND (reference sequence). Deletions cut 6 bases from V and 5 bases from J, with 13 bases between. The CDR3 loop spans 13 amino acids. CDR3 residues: CASRGRGRTEAFF. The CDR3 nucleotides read TGTGCCAGTAGAGGAAGGGGAAGGACTGAAGCTTTCTTT.

This chain's CDR3 is CASSFRPDVGDTQYF. The CDR3, as DNA: TGTGCCAGCAGTTTCAGGCCGGACGTTGGGGATACGCAGTATTTT. V and J are TRBV12-3 or TRBV12-4 and TRBJ2-3; D is unclear. The CDR3 is 15 amino acids. V lost 3 bases and J 6 bases, leaving 16 bases between the germline ends.

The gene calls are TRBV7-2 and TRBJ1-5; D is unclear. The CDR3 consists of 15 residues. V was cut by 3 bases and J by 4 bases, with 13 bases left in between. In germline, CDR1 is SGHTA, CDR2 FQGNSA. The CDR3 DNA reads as TGTGCCAGCAGCTTGTCGGCCAGGACGAATCAGCCCCAGCATTTT. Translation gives CASSLSARTNQPQHF.

The chain's CDR3 is CASRTGPRETQYF. The CDR3 coding sequence is TGTGCCAGCAGGACAGGGCCTCGGGAGACCCAGTACTTC. The chain has TRBV12-3 or TRBV12-4 and TRBJ2-5; 7 nucleotides agree with TRBD1. The CDR3 sequence is 13 residues long. Unmatched junction bases numbered 6, after V lost 6 bases and J lost 5 bases.

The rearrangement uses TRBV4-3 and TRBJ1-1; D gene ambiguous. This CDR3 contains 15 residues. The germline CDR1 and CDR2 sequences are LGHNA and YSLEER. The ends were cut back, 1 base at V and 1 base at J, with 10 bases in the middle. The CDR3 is CASSQGVSTNTEAFF. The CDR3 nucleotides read TGCGCCAGCAGCCAAGGAGTAAGCACGAACACTGAAGCTTTCTTT.

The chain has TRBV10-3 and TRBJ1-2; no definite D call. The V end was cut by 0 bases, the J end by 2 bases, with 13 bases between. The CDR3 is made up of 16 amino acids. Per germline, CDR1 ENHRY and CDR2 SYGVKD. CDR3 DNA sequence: TGTGCCATCAGTGAGTCGAATCCGGGCTTGAACTATGGCTACACCTTC. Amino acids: CAISESNPGLNYGYTF.

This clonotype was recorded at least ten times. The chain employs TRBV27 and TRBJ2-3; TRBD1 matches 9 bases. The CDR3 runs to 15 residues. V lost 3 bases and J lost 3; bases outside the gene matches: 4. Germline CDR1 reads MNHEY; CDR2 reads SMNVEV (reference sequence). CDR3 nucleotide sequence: TGTGCCAGCAGTTTCCGGGACAGGGCGACAGATACGCAGTATTTT. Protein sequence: CASSFRDRATDTQYF.

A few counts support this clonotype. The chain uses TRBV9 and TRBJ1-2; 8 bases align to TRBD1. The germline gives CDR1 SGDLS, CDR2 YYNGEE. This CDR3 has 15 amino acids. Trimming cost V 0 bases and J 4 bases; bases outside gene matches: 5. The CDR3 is CASSVEPGQVYGYTF. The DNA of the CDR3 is TGTGCCAGCAGCGTAGAGCCGGGACAGGTCTATGGCTACACCTTC.